This T cell receptor beta chain stems from a study of OX40 agonist ivuxolimab in advanced cancers. Study information: The study enrolled dose-escalation patients with hepatocellular carcinoma, melanoma, renal cell or head and neck cancer. Cohort: 75% to 90% men, mean age 60, aged about 20 to 85.

Sequenced by immunoSEQ multiplex PCR; TCRdb stores in-frame clones only, minus some. The top ten clones hold 0.95% to 1.4% of a sample with tens of thousands of clones, around nine tenths of them seen once. Study-wide results and caveats: Some patients who did not respond also had low normalized T-cell clonal expansion.

A few counts support this clone. What it recognizes is unknown. Trimming removed 6 bases from V and 4 bases from J, with 16 bases in between. This CDR3 has 14 residues. CDR1 is SGHRS, CDR2 YFSETQ, per germline. The chain combines TRBV5-1 with TRBJ1-2; tentative D call: TRBD1 (5 bases). This receptor was identified in an adult with an advanced solid tumor such as melanoma, head and neck, liver or kidney cancer. Source: CD4+ or CD8+ T cells sorted from blood, taken in a trial of the OX40 agonist ivuxolimab. CDR3 region: CASNPGGTTYGYTF. DNA for the CDR3: TGCGCCAGCAACCCCGGGGGAACAACCTATGGCTACACCTTC.